This TCR beta chain derives from a study of shared clonotypes between healthy human individuals. This clone appeared once. Its antigen remains unidentified. Per the germline V gene, CDR1 is SEHNR and CDR2 is FQNEAQ (reference sequence). With 6 bases removed from V and 3 bases from J, the gap between germline ends came to 12 bases. The CDR3 covers 13 residues. Assay used: immunoSEQ multiplex PCR; TCRdb lists only in-frame clones, some missing. The sample shows around 2.1 million clones, 93% of them seen only once. CD45RO-negative, CCR7-selected cells formed the naive CD8 fraction, which excluded terminally differentiated effector memory CD45RA+ cells. Findings and caveats of the study: Rarefaction showed that sequencing of sorted subsets was incomplete (despite large depth).

This clonotype originated in a man aged 18 to 30 in good health. Some clones in this sample may be carry-over from other donors' samples. Material: naive CD8+ T cells from PBMCs. The chain employs TRBV7-9 and TRBJ2-7; D is uncertain. The CDR3 nucleotides read TGTGCCAGCAGACCAGACTTAGACTACGAGCAGTACTTC. This encodes CASRPDLDYEQYF.